The 31 T cell receptor beta chains given below trace back to one sample, sequenced in a study of T cells in Graves' hyperthyroidism and ophthalmopathy. Amplified TCR beta CDR3 regions derived from RNA transcripts. TCR CDR3 regions were first amplified by RT-PCR with HTBI primers. One entry per CDR3 protein, called by TCRdb with MiXCR from the multiplex PCR reads. The sample has fewer than 400,000 distinct CDR3 sequences, approximately 15% seen once; the top ten hold approximately 33%. The sample consisted of blood. These receptors came from a man aged 30 to 45 with Graves' hyperthyroidism.

The chain recombines TRBV2 with TRBJ1-5; D gene uncertain. The V end lost 8 bases, the J end lost 5 bases, and 19 bases lay between the germline ends. The CDR3 is 15 residues long. Germline V CDR1 and CDR2: SNHLY, FYNNEI. The CDR3 loop is CASPILRASDQPQHF. CDR3 DNA sequence: TGTGCCAGCCCGATTCTCCGGGCCTCCGATCAGCCCCAGCATTTT.

This clonotype was found many times. The chain couples TRBV10-3 to TRBJ2-3; no firm D call. The germline gives CDR1 ENHRY, CDR2 SYGVKD. Trimming left V 8 bases short and J 4 bases short, with 19 bases between. The CDR3 sequence is 15 residues long. This CDR3 reads CAIADGLGVPDTQYF. The CDR3 nucleotides are TGTGCCATCGCGGACGGGTTGGGCGTCCCAGATACGCAGTATTTT.

V is TRBV11-2 and J is TRBJ2-7; tentatively, D is TRBD2 (7 bases). The V end lost 5 bases, the J end lost 1 base, and 15 bases lay between the germline ends. CDR3 length: 15 residues. Germline assignment: CDR1 SGHAT and CDR2 FQNNGV. Written as DNA, the CDR3 is TGTGCCAGCAGCCCGGAGGGGGGGGCTTCCTACGAGCAGTACTTC. As protein: CASSPEGGASYEQYF.

This clonotype has at least ten counts. The J gene is TRBJ2-1, the V gene TRBV5-1, with TRBD2 matching over 14 bases. The CDR3 length is 20 residues. The germline V gene has CDR1 SGHRS and CDR2 YFSETQ. Trimming took 2 bases from V and 0 from J; bases not matched to a gene: 10. CDR3 DNA: TGCGCCAGCAGCTTCCCCGGGACTAGCGGGAGCATGGGCTCCTACAATGAGCAGTTCTTC. Translation: CASSFPGTSGSMGSYNEQFF.

This clonotype was counted only a few times. V and J are TRBV5-5 and TRBJ2-5; D is perhaps TRBD2 (5 bases). CDR1 and CDR2 from the germline V gene are SGHKS and YYEKEE (reference sequence). V was trimmed by 4 bases and J by 5 bases, leaving 33 bases between them. This CDR3 is built from 20 residues. Here the CDR3 reads CASSPPSVSGIGNFGETQYF. CDR3 coding DNA: TGTGCCAGCAGCCCACCCTCCGTATCGGGGATCGGGAATTTTGGGGAGACCCAGTACTTC.

This clonotype has at least ten counts. The chain employs TRBV7-8 and TRBJ2-4; 9 nucleotides match TRBD1. Germline CDR1 SGHVS, CDR2 FQNEAQ. The CDR3 contains 16 residues. The junction had 10 bases not matched to a gene; V was cut back by 1 base and J by 9 bases. CDR3 sequence reads: CASSLGDRVVVGIQYF. For the CDR3, the DNA is TGTGCCAGCAGCTTAGGGGACAGGGTTGTGGTAGGCATTCAGTACTTC. Full variable domain (remainder filled in from reference TRBV7-8 and TRBJ2-4): GAGVSQSPRYKVAKRGQDVALRCDPISGHVSLFWYQQALGQGPEFLTYFQNEAQLDKSGLPSDRFFAERPEGSVSTLKIQRTQQEDSAVYLCASSLGDRVVVGIQYFGAGTRLSVL.

Many counts were recorded for this clonotype. The chain combines TRBV27 with TRBJ2-3; 14 bases align to TRBD2. The germline V gene encodes CDR1 MNHEY and CDR2 SMNVEV (reference sequence). There are 17 residues in the CDR3. The junction had 6 bases not matched to a gene; V was cut back by 5 bases and J by 2 bases. CDR3 coding DNA: TGTGCCAGCAGTCCATTGGGACTAGCGGGAGCCACAGATACGCAGTATTTT. The encoded protein is CASSPLGLAGATDTQYF.

This clonotype was recorded many times. The chain has TRBV2 and TRBJ1-3; unclear D gene. Germline values: CDR1 SNHLY, CDR2 FYNNEI. Trimming cost V 8 bases and J 3 bases, with 11 bases left between them. This CDR3 is built from 13 residues. The CDR3 DNA reads as TGTGCCAGCGCGGCGGAGGGTGGAAACACCATATATTTT. Its protein product is CASAAEGGNTIYF.

This clonotype was counted many times. The chain couples TRBV6-1 to TRBJ1-4; D is uncertain. The ends were cut back, 6 bases at V and 10 bases at J, with 18 bases in the middle. Germline V gene lookup returns CDR1 MNHNS and CDR2 SASEGT. The CDR3 has 14 amino acids. CDR3 nucleotide sequence: TGTGCCAGCAGCGCTACGTTGGAGAGAGGAAAACTGTTTTTT. Translated, it gives CASSATLERGKLFF.

This clonotype was observed at least ten times. The chain couples TRBV11-2 to TRBJ2-3; 7 bases are shared with TRBD1. V lost 2 bases, J lost 2 bases, and 4 bases stayed unmatched. CDR1 and CDR2 from the germline V gene are SGHAT and FQNNGV. CDR3 length: 15 amino acids. The CDR3 here is CASSLTGQDTDTQYF. DNA for the CDR3: TGTGCCAGCAGCTTAACCGGACAGGACACAGATACGCAGTATTTT.

This clonotype was found a few times. The chain is built from TRBV20-1 and TRBJ2-3, with 11 bases fitting TRBD2. Trimming took 3 bases from V and 1 from J; bases not matched to a gene: 3. The CDR3 contains 15 residues. Looked up from germline, CDR1 is DFQATT and CDR2 is SNEGSKA (reference sequence). The CDR3 protein is CSASLSGRGTDTQYF. Written as DNA, the CDR3 is TGCAGTGCTAGCCTTAGCGGGAGGGGCACAGATACGCAGTATTTT.

This clonotype was recorded at least ten times. The rearrangement links TRBV6-2 or TRBV6-3 to TRBJ1-1; perhaps TRBD1 as D (5 bases). The V end lost 4 bases, the J end lost 5 bases, and 14 bases lay between the germline ends. Germline values: CDR1 MNHEY, CDR2 SVGEGT. The CDR3 covers 14 residues. The CDR3 bases are TGTGCCAGCAGTTCAACGGGGGGAGTGACTGAAGCTTTCTTT. Its protein product is CASSSTGGVTEAFF.

This clonotype was detected ten times or more. This chain connects TRBV6-1 to TRBJ2-3, with 10 bases that match TRBD2. In germline, CDR1 is MNHNS, CDR2 SASEGT. This CDR3 has 15 residues. Trimming at V came to 7 bases and at J to 4 bases, leaving 8 bases not matched to a gene. This CDR3 is CASTPASGRPDTQYF. CDR3 nucleotide sequence: TGTGCCAGCACCCCAGCTAGCGGGAGACCAGATACGCAGTATTTT.

This clonotype was seen repeatedly, ten times or more. The V call is TRBV12-3 or TRBV12-4, the J call TRBJ2-1; D is possibly TRBD1 (5 bases). V was clipped by 3 bases and J by 9 bases, with 9 bases between them. This CDR3 spans 12 amino acids. CDR3 in amino acids: CASSFLQGEQFF. In DNA form, the CDR3 reads TGTGCCAGCAGTTTTCTTCAGGGTGAGCAGTTCTTC.

A few counts support this clonotype. The gene calls are TRBV5-1 and TRBJ1-3; D remains unclear. Germline CDR1 SGHRS, CDR2 YFSETQ. The CDR3 is 12 residues long. Deletions cut 5 bases from V and 7 bases from J, with 10 bases between. The CDR3 DNA is TGCGCCAGCAGAACCTCCGGGAACACCATATATTTT. Translation: CASRTSGNTIYF.

This chain uses TRBV11-2 with TRBJ1-2; D perhaps matches TRBD1 (6 bases). Trimming shortened V by 4 bases and J by 6 bases, and 9 bases separated the two germline ends. CDR3 length equals 12 residues. Germline CDR1 and CDR2: SGHAT and FQNNGV. The DNA for the CDR3 is TGTGCCAGCAGCTGGGGGGGCGATGGCTACACCTTC. This gives the protein CASSWGGDGYTF.

V is TRBV6-1 and J is TRBJ2-7; TRBD1 is a possible D gene (5 bases). This CDR3 comprises 15 residues. CDR1 MNHNS and CDR2 SASEGT come from the germline V gene. The V gene lost 1 base and the J gene lost 5 bases, with 15 bases spanning the gap. CDR3: CASSEERRGVDEQYF. Here the CDR3 DNA reads TGTGCCAGCAGTGAAGAGAGAAGGGGTGTCGACGAGCAGTACTTC.

The V gene is TRBV30, the J gene TRBJ1-5, with D maybe TRBD1 (6 bases). This CDR3 is 13 amino acids long. The germline V gene encodes CDR1 GTSNPN and CDR2 SVGIG (reference sequence). Trimming shortened V by 1 base and J by 4 bases, and 8 bases separated the two germline ends. The CDR3 sequence: CAWSGQGNQPQHF. The CDR3 region has the DNA TGTGCCTGGAGTGGTCAGGGGAATCAGCCCCAGCATTTT.

J is TRBJ1-6 and V is TRBV28; the match to TRBD1 covers 7 bases. Per germline, CDR1 MDHEN and CDR2 SYDVKM. The CDR3 spans 16 residues. J gave up 8 bases and V 8 bases, and 15 bases lay outside the gene matches. CDR3 amino acids: CASQSTGDPYDSPLHF. CDR3 sequence (DNA): TGTGCCAGCCAAAGCACAGGGGACCCTTATGATTCACCCCTCCACTTT.

This clonotype has only a few counts. The V call is TRBV7-2, the J call TRBJ2-3, with D uncertain. This CDR3 spans 15 amino acids. Germline CDR1 and CDR2: SGHTA and FQGNSA. Trimming stripped 5 bases from V and 7 bases from J, with 19 bases between. The CDR3, as DNA: TGTGCCAGCAGCCGCCTATGGTGGCAAGGCCATACGCAGTATTTT. Amino acids: CASSRLWWQGHTQYF.

This clonotype was detected many times. CDR3 coding DNA: TGTGCCAGCAGCAAACTAGCGGGAGCCGGGGAGCTGTTTTTT. Translating it yields CASSKLAGAGELFF. This rearrangement joins TRBV12-3 or TRBV12-4 to TRBJ2-2; TRBD2 aligns across 11 bases. J was trimmed by 6 bases and V by 6 bases; bases with no gene match: 3. This CDR3 has 14 residues.

On this clonotype: A read error is possible here, since a much larger clone lies one base away. The V and J genes are TRBV12-3 or TRBV12-4 and TRBJ1-2; D uncertain. CDR3 length: 11 residues. The CDR3 coding sequence is TGTGCCAGCAGTTTAGGAAATGGCCACACCTTC. It encodes CASSLGNGHTF.

This clonotype was found many times. The chain recombines TRBV27 with TRBJ2-3; 8 positions match TRBD2. This CDR3 comprises 13 residues. The V segment lost 6 bases and the J segment 6 bases; nucleotides outside the gene matches: 5. Germline V gene lookup returns CDR1 MNHEY and CDR2 SMNVEV (reference sequence). As DNA, the CDR3 is TGTGCCAGCAGACAAAGCGGGAGTGATACGCAGTATTTT. It is translated as CASRQSGSDTQYF.

The chain couples TRBV12-3 or TRBV12-4 to TRBJ2-6, with 11 bases identical to TRBD1. The V gene end was trimmed by 5 bases and the J gene end by 0 bases; junction bases not matched to a gene: 6. The CDR3 runs to 18 residues. This CDR3 reads CASSHPGTGGSGANVLTF. CDR3 sequence (DNA): TGTGCCAGCAGTCATCCCGGGACAGGGGGCTCTGGGGCCAACGTCCTGACTTTC.

The chain combines TRBV19 with TRBJ2-5; the D gene is possibly TRBD1 (6 bases). With 4 bases removed from V and 3 bases from J, the gap between germline ends came to 18 bases. There are 16 residues in the CDR3. Germline V gives CDR1 LNHDA, CDR2 SQIVND (reference sequence). The CDR3 is CASSKLGAGIEETQYF. The CDR3 DNA is TGTGCCAGTAGTAAACTGGGGGCGGGCATCGAAGAGACCCAGTACTTC.

This clonotype was observed many times. The genes are TRBV10-3 and TRBJ1-1, with D unclear. The CDR3 consists of 15 residues. Germline V lookup: CDR1 ENHRY, CDR2 SYGVKD. Trimming took off 0 bases at V and 6 bases at J, with 14 bases between the two ends. The CDR3 sequence: CAISESSGGESEAFF. For the CDR3, the DNA is TGTGCCATCAGTGAGTCCTCGGGCGGTGAGTCTGAAGCTTTCTTT.

The V and J genes are TRBV20-1 and TRBJ1-6; tentative D call: TRBD1 (5 bases). Germline V lookup: CDR1 DFQATT, CDR2 SNEGSKA (reference sequence). This CDR3 is built from 14 residues. V was pared by 6 bases and J by 6 bases, with 15 bases between. Written as DNA, the CDR3 is TGCAGTGCCGCCCAGGGCGGGGTTAATTCACCCCTCCACTTT. Translating it yields CSAAQGGVNSPLHF.

Many counts were recorded for this clonotype. The chain employs TRBV3-1 and TRBJ2-3; D ambiguous. The CDR3 runs 15 residues. V lost 2 bases and J lost 2, with 11 bases in between. Germline values: CDR1 LGHDT, CDR2 YNNKEL (reference sequence). CDR3 sequence reads: CASSQNQGFTDTQYF. Written as DNA, the CDR3 is TGTGCCAGCAGCCAAAACCAAGGATTCACAGATACGCAGTATTTT.

This CDR3 reads CAWSPAEAGSYEQYF. In DNA, the CDR3 is TGTGCCTGGAGTCCAGCGGAAGCGGGATCCTACGAGCAGTACTTC. The V gene is TRBV30, the J gene TRBJ2-7, with TRBD2 matching 7 bases. V trimming: 2 bases; J trimming: 1 base; junction bases outside the gene matches: 8. The CDR3 runs to 15 residues. Germline V gene data show CDR1 as GTSNPN and CDR2 as SVGIG (reference sequence).

This clonotype has a count of ten or more. V is TRBV27 and J is TRBJ1-2; a possible D gene is TRBD1 (5 bases). V dropped 9 bases and J dropped 4 bases, with 15 bases sitting between them. The CDR3 runs to 13 residues. Germline-derived CDR1 and CDR2 are MNHEY and SMNVEV (reference sequence). CDR3 protein: CASSYSTGYGYTF. CDR3 nucleotides: TGTGCCAGTTCCTATTCAACAGGCTATGGCTACACCTTC.

Many counts were recorded for this clonotype. The chain uses TRBV4-1 and TRBJ2-7; D gene ambiguous. CDR1 MGHRA and CDR2 YSYEKL come from the germline V gene. The CDR3 has 15 amino acids. Trimming removed 0 bases at V and 1 base at J, with 10 bases between. The CDR3 region has the DNA TGCGCCAGCAGCCAAGAACGGCAGGATTCCTACGAGCAGTACTTC. The encoded protein is CASSQERQDSYEQYF.